Each of the 9 T cell receptor beta chains below was sequenced from the same sample in a study of cytomegalovirus exposure and HLA in healthy donors. Profiled with immunoSEQ multiplex PCR; TCRdb holds only in-frame clones, not every one. The profile shows under 250,000 clones, roughly 90% of them singletons. Specimen: PBMCs. Source of these receptors: a man aged 18 to 29 in good health and CMV-seropositive.

The V gene is TRBV11-3, the J gene TRBJ2-7; D is uncertain. V was shortened by 4 bases and J by 0 bases, with 13 bases between the two germline ends. The germline CDR1 and CDR2 sequences are SGHNT and YENEEA. This CDR3 has 15 residues. CDR3 sequence reads: CASSYAFGSSYEQYF. The DNA of the CDR3 is TGTGCCAGCAGCTATGCCTTCGGCAGCTCCTACGAGCAGTACTTC.

V is TRBV5-1 and J is TRBJ1-1, with 8 bases matching TRBD1. Germline loops: CDR1 SGHRS, CDR2 YFSETQ. V shed 0 bases, J shed 1 base, and the junction held 5 bases outside the gene matches. The CDR3 extends over 16 amino acids. CDR3 DNA sequence: TGCGCCAGCAGCTTGGGCAGGGGGCTCAGGAACACTGAAGCTTTCTTT. As protein: CASSLGRGLRNTEAFF.

The J gene is TRBJ2-7, the V gene TRBV7-9; either TRBD1 or TRBD2 may fit D (5 bases each). The CDR3 has 16 amino acids. V shed 1 base and J shed 3 bases, with 16 bases lying between them. Germline-derived CDR1 and CDR2 are SEHNR and FQNEAQ (reference sequence). The CDR3 is CASSLGDLSLLYEQYF. CDR3 DNA sequence: TGTGCCAGCAGCTTAGGGGACCTTTCTCTCCTCTACGAGCAGTACTTC.

This clone has just one count. This chain joins TRBV10-3 and TRBJ2-1; 8 nucleotides line up with TRBD2. V trimming: 8 bases; J trimming: 7 bases; junction bases outside the gene matches: 7. Per germline, CDR1 ENHRY and CDR2 SYGVKD. The length of the CDR3 is 13 residues. CDR3 sequence (DNA): TGTGCCATCTCGGCGGGAGGAAAGAATGAGCAGTTCTTC. This encodes CAISAGGKNEQFF.

J is TRBJ2-7 and V is TRBV18, with 8 bases aligning to TRBD2. There are 14 residues in the CDR3. V lost 6 bases, J lost 2 bases, and 6 bases stayed unmatched. Germline V gene lookup returns CDR1 KGHSH and CDR2 LQKENI. The CDR3 sequence is CASSPPGLAYEQYF. The CDR3 DNA reads as TGTGCCAGCTCGCCGCCGGGACTAGCCTACGAGCAGTACTTC.

The J gene is TRBJ1-5, the V gene TRBV28; D gene uncertain. The CDR3 runs to 13 residues. Between the trimmed V and J ends, which lost 1 base and 9 bases, there was a span of 10 bases. Germline lookup yields CDR1 MDHEN and CDR2 SYDVKM. The CDR3 protein is CASSLYPLTPQHF. CDR3 DNA sequence: TGTGCCAGCAGTTTATACCCCCTGACGCCCCAGCATTTT.

The chain carries TRBV9 and TRBJ2-6; a possible D gene is TRBD1 (5 bases). Germline V gene sequence: CDR1 SGDLS, CDR2 YYNGEE. CDR3 size: 15 residues. V lost 4 bases and J 5 bases, leaving 13 bases between the germline ends. This CDR3 is CASSPKGARANVLTF. In DNA form, the CDR3 reads TGTGCCAGCAGCCCCAAAGGGGCAAGGGCCAACGTCCTGACTTTC.

The chain uses TRBV29-1 and TRBJ2-7; TRBD1 aligns across 7 bases. There are 13 residues in the CDR3. Per the germline V gene, CDR1 is SQVTM and CDR2 is ANQGSEA. After removal of 1 base from V and 2 bases from J, the junction contained 2 bases not matched to a gene. The CDR3: CSVEGQGAYEQYF. For the CDR3, the DNA is TGCAGCGTTGAAGGTCAGGGGGCCTACGAGCAGTACTTC.

In this sample, this clone turned up once. The CDR3 protein is CASSSDRGQETQYF. The DNA for the CDR3 is TGTGCCAGTAGTAGCGACAGGGGCCAAGAGACCCAGTACTTC. This rearrangement joins TRBV19 to TRBJ2-5; 8 bases are shared with TRBD1. V gave up 4 bases and J gave up 1 base; unmatched junction bases: 2. The V gene's germline CDR1 is LNHDA and CDR2 SQIVND (reference sequence). The CDR3 sequence is 14 residues long. Looking up the rest from reference TRBV19 and TRBJ2-5 gives the full variable domain: DGGITQSPKYLFRKEGQNVTLSCEQNLNHDAMYWYRQDPGQGLRLIYYSQIVNDFQKGDIAEGYSVSREKKESFPLTVTSAQKNPTAFYLCASSSDRGQETQYFGPGTRLLVL.